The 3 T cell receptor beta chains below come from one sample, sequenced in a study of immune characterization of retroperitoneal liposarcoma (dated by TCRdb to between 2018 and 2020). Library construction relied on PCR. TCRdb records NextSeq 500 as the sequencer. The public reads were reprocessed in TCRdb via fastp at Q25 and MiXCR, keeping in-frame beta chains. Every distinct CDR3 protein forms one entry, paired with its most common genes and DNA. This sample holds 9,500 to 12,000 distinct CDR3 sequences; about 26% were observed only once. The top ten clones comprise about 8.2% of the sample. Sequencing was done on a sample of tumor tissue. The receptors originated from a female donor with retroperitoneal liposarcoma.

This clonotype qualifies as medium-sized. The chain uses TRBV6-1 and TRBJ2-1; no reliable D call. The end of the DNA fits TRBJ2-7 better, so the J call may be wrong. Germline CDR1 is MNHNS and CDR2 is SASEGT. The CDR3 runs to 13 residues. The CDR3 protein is CASSYTWNNEQYF. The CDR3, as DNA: TGTGCCAGCAGTTATACGTGGAACAATGAGCAGTACTTC.

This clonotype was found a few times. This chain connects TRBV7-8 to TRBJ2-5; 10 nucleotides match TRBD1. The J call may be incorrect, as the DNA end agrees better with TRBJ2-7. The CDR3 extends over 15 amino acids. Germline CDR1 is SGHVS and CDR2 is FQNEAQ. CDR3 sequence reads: CASSSPATGGHEQYF. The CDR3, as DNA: TGTGCCAGCAGCTCCCCGGCGACAGGGGGCCACGAGCAGTACTTC.

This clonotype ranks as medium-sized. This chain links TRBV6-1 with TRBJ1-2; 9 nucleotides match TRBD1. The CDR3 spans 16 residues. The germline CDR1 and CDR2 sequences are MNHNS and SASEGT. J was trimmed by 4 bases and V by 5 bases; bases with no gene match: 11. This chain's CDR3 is CASSPITGTGSYGYTF. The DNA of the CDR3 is TGTGCCAGCAGTCCGATAACCGGGACAGGGAGCTATGGCTACACCTTC.